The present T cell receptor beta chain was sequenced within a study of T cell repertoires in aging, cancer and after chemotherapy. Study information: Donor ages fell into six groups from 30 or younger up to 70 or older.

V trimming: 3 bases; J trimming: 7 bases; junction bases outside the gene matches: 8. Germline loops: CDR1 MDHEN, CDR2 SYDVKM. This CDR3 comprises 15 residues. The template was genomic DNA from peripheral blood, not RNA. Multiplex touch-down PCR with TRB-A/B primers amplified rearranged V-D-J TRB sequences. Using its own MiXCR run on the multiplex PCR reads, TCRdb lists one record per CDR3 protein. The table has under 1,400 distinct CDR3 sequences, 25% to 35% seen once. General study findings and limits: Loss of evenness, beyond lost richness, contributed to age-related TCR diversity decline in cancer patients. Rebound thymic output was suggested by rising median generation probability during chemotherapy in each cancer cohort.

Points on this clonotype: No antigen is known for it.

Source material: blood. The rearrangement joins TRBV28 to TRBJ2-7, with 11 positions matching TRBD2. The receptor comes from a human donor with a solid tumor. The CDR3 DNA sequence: TGTGCCAGCAGTTTGACTAGCGGGAAAGGGGGGGAGCAGTACTTC. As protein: CASSLTSGKGGEQYF. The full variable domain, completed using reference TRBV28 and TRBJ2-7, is DVKVTQSSRYLVKRTGEKVFLECVQDMDHENMFWYRQDPGLGLRLIYFSYDVKMKEKGDIPEGYSVSREKKERFSLILESASTNQTSMYLCASSLTSGKGGEQYFGPGTRLTVT.